The T cell receptor beta chain under discussion was sequenced for a study of T cell responses to AZD1222 COVID-19 vaccine. Only a few counts were recorded for this clone. CDR3 length equals 15 residues. The V gene's germline CDR1 is SGHDN and CDR2 FVKESK. V lost 1 base and J 0 bases, leaving 7 bases between the germline ends. The protocol was immunoSEQ multiplex PCR, while the TCRdb copy is restricted to in-frame clones and leaves out a portion. The repertoire holds 100,000 to 120,000 clones, with around 76% as singletons. The rearrangement joins TRBV14 to TRBJ2-1; D ambiguous. Material: peripheral blood, obtained on day 0 of AZD1222 vaccination. The clonotype originates from an adult in good health. CDR3 protein: CASSQVFSSYNEQFF. CDR3 in DNA: TGTGCCAGCAGCCAAGTATTCTCCTCCTACAATGAGCAGTTCTTC. Variable domain in full (rest from reference TRBV14 and TRBJ2-1): EAGVTQFPSHSVIEKGQTVTLRCDPISGHDNLYWYRRVMGKEIKFLLHFVKESKQDESGMPNNRFLAERTGGTYSTLKVQPAELEDSGVYFCASSQVFSSYNEQFFGPGTRLTVL.